The source of this T cell receptor beta chain is a study of cytomegalovirus exposure and HLA in healthy donors. The study sampled nominally healthy donors, though unrecorded immune exposures were likely. General study points: Published work reported that the classifier diagnosed cytomegalovirus status with high specificity and sensitivity. TCR beta V segments were, for the most part, productive about 90% or about 30% of the time in an earlier analysis. The study listed approximately 160 cytomegalovirus-associated TCR beta chains.

The CDR3 runs to 17 residues. The germline gives CDR1 MDHEN, CDR2 SYDVKM. Trimming cost V 10 bases and J 3 bases; bases outside gene matches: 13. With 60 Vbeta and 13 Jbeta primers, the PCR was carried out. The assay was immunoSEQ multiplex PCR, and TCRdb's table has in-frame clones only and misses some. Of roughly 140,000 clones detected, 80% to 85% appear once; the ten largest clones hold 3% to 4%. On this clone: The antigen is not known.

The chain has TRBV28 and TRBJ2-1; 12 bases map to TRBD2. This receptor was identified in a male donor in good health and CMV-seronegative. Sequencing input: PBMCs. For the CDR3, the DNA is TGTGCCACGAGTGCACTAGCGGGAGGTTTAAGCTACAATGAGCAGTTCTTC. Translated, it gives CATSALAGGLSYNEQFF.